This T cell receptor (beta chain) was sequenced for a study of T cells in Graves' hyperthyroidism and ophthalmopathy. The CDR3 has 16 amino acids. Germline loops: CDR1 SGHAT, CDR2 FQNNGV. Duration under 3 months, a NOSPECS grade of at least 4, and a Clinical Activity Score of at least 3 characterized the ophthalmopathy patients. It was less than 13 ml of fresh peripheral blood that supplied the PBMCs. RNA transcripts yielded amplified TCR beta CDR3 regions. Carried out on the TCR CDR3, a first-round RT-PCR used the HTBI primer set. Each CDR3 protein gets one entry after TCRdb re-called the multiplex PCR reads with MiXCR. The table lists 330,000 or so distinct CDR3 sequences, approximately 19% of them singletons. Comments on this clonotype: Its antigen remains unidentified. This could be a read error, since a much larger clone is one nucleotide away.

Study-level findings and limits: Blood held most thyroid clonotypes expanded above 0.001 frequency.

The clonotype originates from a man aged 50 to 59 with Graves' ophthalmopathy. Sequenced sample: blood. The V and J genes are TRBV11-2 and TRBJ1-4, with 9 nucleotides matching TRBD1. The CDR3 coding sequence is TGTGCCAGCAGCTTAGGATCCGGGACAGGGAATGAAAAACTGTCTTTT. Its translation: CASSLGSGTGNEKLSF.